These 8 T cell receptor beta chains were all obtained from the same sample, sequenced in a study of early T cells in non-severe SARS-CoV-2 infection. TCRdb re-called the 5' RACE reads through MiXCR, storing one row per CDR3 protein. Of roughly 110,000 distinct CDR3 sequences listed, approximately 12% were seen once; the top ten hold roughly 8%. Sequencing used whole blood. These receptors came from an adult who was a healthcare worker with PCR-confirmed SARS-CoV-2 infection or an uninfected control (not recorded which).

This clonotype showed up many times. CDR3 coding DNA: TGTGCCAGCAGTGAATTTGGGACAGGGGGAGGAAAACTGTTTTTT. It specifies CASSEFGTGGGKLFF. The rearrangement links TRBV25-1 to TRBJ1-4, with TRBD1 matching 11 bases. The junction had 5 bases not matched to a gene; V was cut back by 1 base and J by 10 bases. CDR1 is MGHDK and CDR2 is SYGVNS in the germline V gene. The CDR3 loop spans 15 amino acids.

This clonotype was seen many times. This chain uses TRBV7-2 with TRBJ2-2; D gene uncertain. V was clipped by 5 bases and J by 2 bases, with 9 bases between them. The germline gives CDR1 SGHTA, CDR2 FQGNSA. This CDR3 region has 14 residues. The CDR3 DNA reads TGTGCCAGCAGCCAGGCCCTAAACACCGGGGAGCTGTTTTTT. Its protein product is CASSQALNTGELFF.

In its sample, this clonotype was seen many times. The V and J genes are TRBV3-1 and TRBJ2-3; D possibly matches TRBD1 or TRBD2 (5 bases each). Deletions cut 5 bases from V and 5 bases from J, with 11 bases between. The CDR3 is 13 residues long. Germline CDR1 LGHDT, CDR2 YNNKEL (reference sequence). CDR3 sequence (DNA): TGTGCCAGCAGCTGGGACGCCAGAGATACGCAGTATTTT. Its protein product is CASSWDARDTQYF.

This CDR3 is CAISEGGLEGYTF. The CDR3 DNA follows: TGTGCCATCAGTGAGGGGGGTTTAGAAGGCTACACCTTC. V gene TRBV10-3 combines with J gene TRBJ1-2, with a tentative D call TRBD1 (5 bases). CDR1 is ENHRY and CDR2 is SYGVKD in the germline V gene. Trimming removed 2 bases at V and 8 bases at J, with 12 bases between. The CDR3 contains 13 residues.

This clonotype was recorded many times. The CDR3 bases are TGTGCCAGTTACAGGGGGAACAATGAGCAGTTCTTC. Its translation is CASYRGNNEQFF. This chain links TRBV28 with TRBJ2-1; TRBD1 matches at 8 bases. The CDR3 spans 12 residues. Trimming removed 9 bases from V and 5 bases from J; junction bases left unmatched: 3. Per the germline V gene, CDR1 is MDHEN and CDR2 is SYDVKM.

This clonotype was counted many times. The chain joins TRBV6-2 or TRBV6-3 to TRBJ2-5; tentative D call: TRBD2 (5 bases). Trimming shortened V by 8 bases and J by 7 bases, and 14 bases separated the two germline ends. The germline CDR1 and CDR2 sequences are MNHEY and SVGEGT. This CDR3 has 12 residues. CDR3 coding DNA: TGTGCCAGCTCGGGGAGCCATCGGACCCAGTACTTC. Its translation is CASSGSHRTQYF.

This clonotype was recorded a few times. The chain joins TRBV9 to TRBJ2-7; D not resolved. Germline CDR1 is SGDLS and CDR2 is YYNGEE. The CDR3 contains 13 residues. Trimming took 4 bases from V and 1 from J, leaving 9 bases between them. Written as DNA, the CDR3 is TGTGCCAGCAGCCCGGGCGGTTCCTACGAGCAGTACTTC. This gives the protein CASSPGGSYEQYF.

This clonotype was counted a few times. This chain connects TRBV20-1 to TRBJ1-1, with TRBD1 as a possible D gene (5 bases). The CDR3 contains 13 residues. The germline V and J ends were trimmed by 3 bases and 2 bases, with 10 bases remaining between them. Germline lookup yields CDR1 DFQATT and CDR2 SNEGSKA (reference sequence). CDR3 residues: CSASRDGNTEAFF. The CDR3 DNA sequence: TGCAGTGCTAGCCGGGACGGTAACACTGAAGCTTTCTTT.